The clone carrying this TCR beta chain was seen repeatedly, ten times or more. This entry comes from a study of T-cell reconstitution after alpha-beta-depleted transplantation in children. The V end lost 3 bases, the J end lost 4 bases, and 15 bases lay between the germline ends. CDR1 is SEHNR, CDR2 FQNEAQ, per germline (reference sequence). This CDR3 region has 15 residues. Unique molecular identifiers were used to barcode this TCRbeta library. TCRdb called the PCR reads again in MiXCR, with one record for every CDR3 protein. The sample lists a few hundred thousand distinct CDR3 sequences; 9.7% were seen once.

Source: PBMCs from the stem cell graft donor, taken from the stem cell graft. This clonotype was obtained from a human donor who donated a stem cell graft to a child with SCID. The chain is built from TRBV7-9 and TRBJ1-2; D possibly corresponds to TRBD1 (6 bases). CDR3 coding DNA: TGTGCCAGCAGCTTTCAACAGGGAGGGACCTATGGCTACACCTTC. As protein: CASSFQQGGTYGYTF.